The present T cell receptor beta chain was sequenced within a study of human T cells and chemical hapten exposure. Overall study findings and caveats: Expanded TCRs showed more large CDR3 clusters than pre-sensitization or healthy control sets. Counts of expanded TCRs (at PT1) showed a positive correlation with patch test score.

In its sample, this clonotype was seen a few times. Its target is not known. Time point: patch test 3, about 24 weeks after DPC sensitization. Treatment defined: therapeutic diphenylcyclopropenone sensitization with weekly scalp DPC. Blood was collected ahead of every patch test applied. V was cut by 1 base and J by 3 bases, with 9 bases left in between. The germline V gene encodes CDR1 LGHNA and CDR2 YSLEER. This CDR3 is 14 amino acids long. MiXCR, applied by TCRdb to the RACE reads, yields one record per CDR3 protein. The sample includes about 190,000 distinct CDR3 sequences, about 25% of them seen just once.

The gene calls are TRBV4-3 and TRBJ1-2; D remains unclear. This clonotype was obtained from a woman between 35 and 50 years old with alopecia areata. Some clones in this sample may be carry-over from other donors' samples. Source: whole blood, taken in connection with sensitization to the hapten diphenylcyclopropenone (DPC). CDR3 amino acids: CASSQGSGDYGYTF. The CDR3 bases are TGCGCCAGCAGCCAAGGGAGTGGTGACTATGGCTACACCTTC.